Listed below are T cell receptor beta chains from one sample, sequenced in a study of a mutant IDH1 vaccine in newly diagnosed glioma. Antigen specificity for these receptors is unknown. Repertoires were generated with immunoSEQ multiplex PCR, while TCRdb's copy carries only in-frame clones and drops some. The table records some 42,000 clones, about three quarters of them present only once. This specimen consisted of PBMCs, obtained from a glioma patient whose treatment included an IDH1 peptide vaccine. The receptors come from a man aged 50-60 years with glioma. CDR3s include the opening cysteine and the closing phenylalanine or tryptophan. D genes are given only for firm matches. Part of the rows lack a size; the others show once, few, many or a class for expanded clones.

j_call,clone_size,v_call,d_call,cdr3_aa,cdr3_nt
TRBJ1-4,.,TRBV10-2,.,CASRPAERTEKLFF,TGCGCCAGCAGGCCAGCCGAACGGACAGAAAAACTGTTTTTT
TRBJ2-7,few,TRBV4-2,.,CASSPLQGLGSAYEQYF,TGTGCCAGCAGCCCCTTGCAGGGTCTGGGGAGCGCCTACGAGCAGTACTTC
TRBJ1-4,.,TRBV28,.,CASSSHQTSATNEKLFF,TGTGCCAGCAGCTCACACCAAACATCTGCAACTAATGAAAAACTGTTTTTT
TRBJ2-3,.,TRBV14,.,CASSQVARWSTQYF,TGTGCCAGCAGCCAAGTTGCGAGGTGGAGTACGCAGTATTTT
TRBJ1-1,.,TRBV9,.,CASSLLGGVNTEAFF,TGTGCCAGCAGCCTACTAGGGGGAGTAAACACTGAAGCTTTCTTT
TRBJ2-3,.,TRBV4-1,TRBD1,CASSQGTGEDTQYF,TGCGCCAGCAGCCAGGGGACAGGAGAAGATACGCAGTATTTT
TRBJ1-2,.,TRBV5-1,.,CASSPQIGDGYTF,TGCGCCAGCAGCCCCCAAATCGGGGATGGCTACACCTTC
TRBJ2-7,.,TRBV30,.,CAWSDQREYEQYF,TGTGCCTGGAGCGATCAAAGAGAATACGAGCAGTACTTC
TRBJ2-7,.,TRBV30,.,CAWSRTSGHQNYEQYF,TGTGCCTGGAGTAGGACCTCAGGACACCAAAACTACGAGCAGTACTTC
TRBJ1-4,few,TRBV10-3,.,CAISESRNEKLFF,TGTGCCATCAGTGAGAGTAGGAATGAAAAACTGTTTTTT
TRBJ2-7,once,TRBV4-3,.,CASSQDPLGSYEQYF,TGCGCCAGCAGCCAAGATCCCCTCGGGTCCTACGAGCAGTACTTC
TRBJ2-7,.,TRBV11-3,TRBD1,CASSSTNRGLNEQYF,TGTGCCAGCAGCTCTACAAACAGGGGATTGAACGAGCAGTACTTC
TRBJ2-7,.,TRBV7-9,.,CASSPAGYENEQYF,TGTGCCAGCAGCCCCGCAGGGTATGAAAACGAGCAGTACTTC
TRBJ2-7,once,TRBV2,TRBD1,CARGTGDSCEQYF,TGTGCCAGGGGGACAGGGGACTCCTGCGAGCAGTACTTC
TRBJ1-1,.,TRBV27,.,CASSFGQVNTEAFF,TGTGCCAGCAGTTTCGGTCAGGTGAACACTGAAGCTTTCTTT
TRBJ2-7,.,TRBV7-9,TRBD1,CASSSGQSSYEQYF,TGTGCCAGCAGCTCGGGACAGAGCTCCTACGAGCAGTACTTC
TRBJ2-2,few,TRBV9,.,CASSVFTGELFF,TGTGCCAGCAGCGTCTTTACCGGGGAGCTGTTTTTT
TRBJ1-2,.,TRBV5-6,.,CASSSLITRDGYTF,TGTGCCAGCAGCAGTTTGATCACAAGGGATGGCTACACCTTC
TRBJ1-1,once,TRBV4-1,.,CASSQLQGNTEAFF,TGCGCCAGCAGCCAATTACAGGGGAACACTGAAGCTTTCTTT
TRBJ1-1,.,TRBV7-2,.,CASSLYPPMAFF,TGTGCCAGCAGCTTATACCCTCCGATGGCTTTCTTT
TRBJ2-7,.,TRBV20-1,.,CSATGNEQYF,TGCAGTGCCACAGGGAACGAGCAGTACTTC
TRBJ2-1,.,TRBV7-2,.,CASSLPIFYNEQFF,TGTGCCAGCAGCTTACCAATATTTTACAATGAGCAGTTCTTC
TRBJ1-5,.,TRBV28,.,CASASRGTSNQPQHF,TGTGCCAGCGCCTCGAGGGGAACGAGCAATCAGCCCCAGCATTTT
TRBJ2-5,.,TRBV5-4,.,CASSLRRIAVIQETQYF,TGTGCCAGCAGCTTGAGGAGGATAGCGGTTATCCAAGAGACCCAGTACTTC
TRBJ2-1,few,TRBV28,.,CASSSYNEQFF,TGTGCCAGCAGCTCCTACAATGAGCAGTTCTTC
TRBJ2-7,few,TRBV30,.,CAWSVTGYEQYF,TGTGCCTGGAGTGTCACCGGCTACGAGCAGTACTTC
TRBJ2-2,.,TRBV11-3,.,CASSPRDSTGELFF,TGTGCCAGCAGCCCCCGGGATAGCACCGGGGAGCTGTTTTTT
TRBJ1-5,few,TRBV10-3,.,CAISETFDNQPQHF,TGTGCCATCAGTGAGACTTTTGACAATCAGCCCCAGCATTTT
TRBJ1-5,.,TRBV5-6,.,CASSPRGTSNQPQHF,TGTGCCAGCAGCCCAAGAGGGACGAGCAATCAGCCCCAGCATTTT
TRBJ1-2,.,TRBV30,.,CAWSVRGLGDYYGYTF,TGTGCCTGGAGTGTACGAGGGCTCGGGGATTACTATGGCTACACCTTC
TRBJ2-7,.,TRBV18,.,CASSLARTAGEQYF,TGTGCCAGCTCACTTGCTAGGACAGCAGGCGAGCAGTACTTC
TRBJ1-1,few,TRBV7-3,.,CASSSADTAEAFF,TGTGCCAGCAGCTCCGCAGACACGGCTGAAGCTTTCTTT
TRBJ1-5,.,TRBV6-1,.,CASSEVRNSNQPQHF,TGTGCCAGCAGTGAAGTTAGGAATAGCAATCAGCCCCAGCATTTT
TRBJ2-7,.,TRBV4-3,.,CASSQDRRNYEQYF,TGCGCCAGCAGCCAAGATCGGCGGAATTACGAGCAGTACTTC
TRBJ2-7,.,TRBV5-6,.,CASSLGRNEQYF,TGTGCCAGCAGCTTGGGAAGGAACGAGCAGTACTTC
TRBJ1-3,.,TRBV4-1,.,CASSQGGALGTIYF,TGCGCCAGCAGCCAAGGAGGTGCTCTGGGGACCATATATTTT
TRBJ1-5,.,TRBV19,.,CASRAGGGSNQPQHF,TGTGCCAGTAGGGCGGGAGGGGGAAGCAATCAGCCCCAGCATTTT
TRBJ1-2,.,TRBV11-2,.,CASSRREPNYGYTF,TGTGCCAGCAGCCGTAGGGAGCCGAACTATGGCTACACCTTC
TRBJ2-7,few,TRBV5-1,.,CASSLDRSYEQYF,TGCGCCAGCAGCTTGGACAGGTCCTACGAGCAGTACTTC
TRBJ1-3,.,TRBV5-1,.,CASSFRGQGPNTIYF,TGCGCCAGCAGCTTCAGGGGTCAGGGGCCAAACACCATATATTTT